The entry that follows covers one T cell receptor beta chain sequence. The data originate from a study of cytotoxic CD8 clonotypes in ibrutinib-treated CLL. Across the whole study: Mean yields were approximately 260,000 productive templates and under 100,000 productive rearrangements per sample.

The V gene's germline CDR1 is SQVTM and CDR2 ANQGSEA. J lost 7 bases, V lost 5 bases, and 3 bases had no gene match. CDR3 length equals 11 residues. Data came from immunoSEQ multiplex PCR; TCRdb stores just in-frame clones and leaves some out. This table holds roughly 160,000 clones, 81% found once. The TCR comes from a human donor with chronic lymphocytic leukemia. The chain recombines TRBV29-1 with TRBJ1-2; 8 nucleotides agree with TRBD1. The material sequenced was PBMCs, taken after 12 months of ibrutinib treatment. The CDR3 sequence is CSVSGQGGYTF. In nucleotides, the CDR3 is TGCAGCGTTTCTGGACAGGGTGGCTACACCTTC.